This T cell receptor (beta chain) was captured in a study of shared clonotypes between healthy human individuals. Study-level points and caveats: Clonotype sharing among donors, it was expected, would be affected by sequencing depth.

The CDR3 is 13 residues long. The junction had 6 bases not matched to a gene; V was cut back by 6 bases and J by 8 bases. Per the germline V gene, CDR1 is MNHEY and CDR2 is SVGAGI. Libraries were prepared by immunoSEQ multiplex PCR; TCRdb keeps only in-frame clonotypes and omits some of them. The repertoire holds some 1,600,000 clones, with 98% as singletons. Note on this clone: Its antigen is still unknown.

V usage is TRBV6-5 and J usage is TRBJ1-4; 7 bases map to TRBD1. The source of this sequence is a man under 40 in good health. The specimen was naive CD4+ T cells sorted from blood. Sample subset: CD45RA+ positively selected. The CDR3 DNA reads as TGTGCCAGCAGGCCACAGGGGATGGAAAAACTGTTTTTT. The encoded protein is CASRPQGMEKLFF.